This TCR beta chain was observed in a study of shared clonotypes between healthy human individuals (dated by TCRdb to 2018 to 2021). Some background on the complete study: The cohort comprised a couple of women and a few men aged 18 to 49 years. Per donor, three plates each were used for CD4 naive and CD4 memory, two for CD8 naive, and one for CD8 memory. Blood TCR repertoires of a handful of healthy adults were deeply sequenced to estimate repertoire size and the extent of clonotype sharing between individuals. To increase sequencing depth and limit assay-specific biases, different laboratories used diverse techniques to prepare libraries and sequence TCR repertoires. Between about 0.9 and 8.9 billion PBMCs per donor were obtained by leukapheresis.

Overall study outcomes, separate from this receptor: Clonotypes shared by all four sorted-subset donors showed higher generation probabilities than non-shared clonotypes. Pairwise subsampling led to the expectation that sequencing depth would affect the degree of clonotype sharing among donors. Sampling was restricted to blood, and TCR repertoires in tissue are likely to differ from TCR repertoires in blood. When a handful of donors were compared, the shared fraction of clonotypes was 5% to 6.5% for naive CD4, around 3.5% for naive CD8, 2.3% for memory CD4, and 0.3% to 0.5% for memory CD8. Estimated clonotype richness was generally larger for naive than for memory subsets. The small number of donors limited the genetic and exposure-history diversity represented. Incomplete sequencing was indicated by rarefaction of sorted-subset datasets, despite the large sequencing depth.

CD8 naive samples were CD45RO-negative cells positively selected for CCR7, giving a CD45RA+CCR7+ population that excluded TemRA cells. The donors were healthy, HIV-negative adults with no recently reported acute infections or vaccinations. Only Caucasian adults living in Nashville, Tennessee, USA were represented among the donors. Blood was collected by leukapheresis, and PBMCs were isolated by Ficoll-Histopaque density gradient centrifugation and then cryopreserved in liquid nitrogen vapor phase. Analytical flow cytometry was used to check the purity and quantity of every magnetically sorted T cell population. Each sorted fraction had its genomic DNA isolated and then quantified by UV absorbance on a Nanodrop 2000c. TCR CDR3 regions were amplified from genomic DNA by multiplex PCR using the deep immunoSEQ assay. Extracted genomic DNA from each cell subset was distributed evenly across all wells of several immunoSEQ 96-well plates, and each plate was treated as a replicate. For sorted subsets, each replicate PCR was loaded with about 200 ng genomic DNA, equivalent to some 27,000 T cell genomes. The purified libraries were quantified using a Qubit 3.0 fluorometer, sized with a Bioanalyzer 2100, and then quantified again using the KAPA Library Quantification kit. A separate single-read 150-cycle Illumina NextSeq 550 flow cell was used to sequence each immunoSEQ 96-well plate. Processing in the source paper ran as follows. Because the immunoSEQ output held only junctional sequences and lacked quality scores, the filtering could not match the filtering applied to full-length reads. Sequences were annotated with PyIR, a Python wrapper for IgBLAST v1.9, and V/J genes and CDR3 were assigned using IMGT germline references. Reads were removed for weak V/J assignments (E-value above 1e-6), missing CDR3, stop codons, out-of-frame junctions, or ambiguous translated residues. V3J clonotypes were defined as sequences sharing an identical inferred V gene, J gene, and CDR3 amino acid sequence. To compute the percentage overlap between repertoires, the number of shared unique clonotypes was divided by the size of the smaller repertoire. Repertoire richness was assessed with RTK rarefaction, the Chao1 estimator, and Recon v2.1 estimates of unobserved clonotypes. Generation probabilities for all TCRbeta clonotypes obtained by the gDNA method from a handful of donors were computed using OLGA. TCRdb took over this immuneACCESS table, retaining in-frame rearrangements with V and J assigned. Such tables are incomplete; in checked studies, under half of the missing clones stem from an unresolved V gene, and the remainder is unexplained. That table gives V, J and clone size, and the DNA gave D and trimming. In all, the sample holds about 2.1 million clones, and about 92% of those were seen once. The ten largest clones capture 1.5% to 2% of the sample.

The germline V gene gives CDR1 as WSHSY and CDR2 as SAAADI. The CDR3 goes from the cysteine to the phenylalanine over 14 residues. Only CDR3 DNA is held: 42 bases, read in frame from base 1. Trimming removed 2 bases from V and 2 bases from J, leaving 10 bases between the germline ends. This clone was seen just once. Its antigen remains unidentified. Per-base qualities were not stored, and no clone one base away is much larger. Recombination linked TRBV10-2 to TRBJ2-7; the D region is possibly TRBD1 or TRBD2, each matching across 5 bases. The clonotype originates from a man aged 18-30 years in good health. Some clones in this sample may be carry-over from other donors' samples. Material: naive CD8+ T cells from PBMCs. In the paper's terms, the cell subset or site label means: CD45RA+CCR7+. The DNA sequence is as follows: TGCGCCAGCAGTGAGATATGGGGGACCTACGAGCAGTACTTC. This yields the protein CASSEIWGTYEQYF.